A selection of T cell receptor beta chains follows, all from one sample in a study of cytomegalovirus exposure and HLA in healthy donors. Only in-frame clones appear in the TCRdb table, and some are missing; sequencing was by immunoSEQ multiplex PCR. The data show fewer than 200,000 clones, with approximately 80% seen just once and over 2% held by the top ten. The sequencing sample was made of PBMCs. Receptors were obtained from a middle-aged woman in good health and CMV-seropositive. The CDR3 runs from the conserved cysteine through the conserved F or W.

>TRBV6-4
CASSARLDSPLHF
>TRBV18
CASSLQGTDTEAFF
>TRBV19
CASSIRVGSYEQYF
>TRBV7-2
CASSLAGSGQSRGYTF
>TRBV10-3
CAISDSYEQYF
>TRBV19
CASWARQSNQPQHF
>TRBV7-2
CASSLAFQGRGYTF
>TRBV2
CASQGGLSTDTQYF
>TRBV19
CASSYGQGASDTQYF
>TRBV4-1
CASSQEAPRAGSPYEQYF
>TRBV6-5
CASSYSLGGLAGELFF
>TRBV29-1
CSVELGLAGLGEQFF
>TRBV7-2
CASSLEQRAYGYTF
>TRBV7-2
CASSSGSGGADYEQYF
>TRBV29-1
CSPLHIRGLSSGNTIYF
>TRBV2
CASRGLAGYNEQFF